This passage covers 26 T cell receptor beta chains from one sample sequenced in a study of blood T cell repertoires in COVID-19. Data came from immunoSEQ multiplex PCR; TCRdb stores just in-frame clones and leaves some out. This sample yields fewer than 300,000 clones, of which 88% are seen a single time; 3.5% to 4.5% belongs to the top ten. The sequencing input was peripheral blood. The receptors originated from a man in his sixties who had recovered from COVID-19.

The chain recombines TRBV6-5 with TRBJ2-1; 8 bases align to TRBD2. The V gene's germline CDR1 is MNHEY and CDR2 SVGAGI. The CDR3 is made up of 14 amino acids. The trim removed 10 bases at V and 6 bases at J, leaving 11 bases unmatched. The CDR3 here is CATHRGGVGNEQFF. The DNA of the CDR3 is TGTGCCACCCACCGGGGGGGTGTTGGCAATGAGCAGTTCTTC.

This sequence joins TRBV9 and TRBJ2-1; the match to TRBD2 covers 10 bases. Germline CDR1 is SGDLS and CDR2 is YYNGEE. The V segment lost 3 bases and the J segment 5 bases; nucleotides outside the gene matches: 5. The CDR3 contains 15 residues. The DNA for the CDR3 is TGTGCCAGCAGCGCGGGACTAGCGATAAACAATGAGCAGTTCTTC. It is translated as CASSAGLAINNEQFF.

The CDR3 reads CAWSPQGLRGNTIYF. The DNA for the CDR3 is TGTGCCTGGAGTCCACAGGGTTTGAGGGGAAACACCATATATTTT. The chain carries TRBV30 and TRBJ1-3; the D gene is possibly TRBD1 (6 bases). V was trimmed by 2 bases and J by 4 bases, leaving 15 bases between them. The CDR3 has 15 residues. Germline V lookup: CDR1 GTSNPN, CDR2 SVGIG (reference sequence).

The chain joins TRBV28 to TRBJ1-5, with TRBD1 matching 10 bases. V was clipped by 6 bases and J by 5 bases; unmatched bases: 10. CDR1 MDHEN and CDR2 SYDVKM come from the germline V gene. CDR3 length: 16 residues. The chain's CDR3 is CASRLLDRGLDQPQHF. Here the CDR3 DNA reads TGTGCCAGCAGATTGCTTGACAGGGGGCTCGATCAGCCCCAGCATTTT.

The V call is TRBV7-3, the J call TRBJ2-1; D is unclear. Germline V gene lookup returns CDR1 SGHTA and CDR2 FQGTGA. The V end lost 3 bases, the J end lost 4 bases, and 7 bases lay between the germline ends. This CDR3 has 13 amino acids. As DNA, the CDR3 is TGTGCCAGCAGCTTTTCGGTATACAATGAGCAGTTCTTC. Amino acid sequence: CASSFSVYNEQFF.

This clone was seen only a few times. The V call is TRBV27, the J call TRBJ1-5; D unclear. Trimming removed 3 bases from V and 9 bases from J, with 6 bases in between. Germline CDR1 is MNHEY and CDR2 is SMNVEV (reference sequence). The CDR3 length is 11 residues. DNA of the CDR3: TGTGCCAGCAGTTTGGAGAGGCCCCAGCATTTT. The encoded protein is CASSLERPQHF.

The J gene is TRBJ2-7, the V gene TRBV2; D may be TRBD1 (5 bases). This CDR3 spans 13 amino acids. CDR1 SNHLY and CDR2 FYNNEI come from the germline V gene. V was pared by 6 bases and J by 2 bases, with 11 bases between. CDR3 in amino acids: CASSLRQTYEQYF. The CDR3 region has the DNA TGTGCCAGCAGCCTCCGACAGACCTACGAGCAGTACTTC. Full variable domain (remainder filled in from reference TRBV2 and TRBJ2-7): EPEVTQTPSHQVTQMGQEVILRCVPISNHLYFYWYRQILGQKVEFLVSFYNNEISEKSEIFDDQFSVERPDGSNFTLKIRSTKLEDSAMYFCASSLRQTYEQYFGPGTRLTVT.

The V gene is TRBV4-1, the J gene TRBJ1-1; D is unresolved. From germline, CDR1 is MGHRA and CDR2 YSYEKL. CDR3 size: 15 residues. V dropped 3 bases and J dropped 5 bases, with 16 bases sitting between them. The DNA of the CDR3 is TGCGCCAGCAGCCATGAACTTGGCCCGCGGACTGAAGCTTTCTTT. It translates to CASSHELGPRTEAFF.

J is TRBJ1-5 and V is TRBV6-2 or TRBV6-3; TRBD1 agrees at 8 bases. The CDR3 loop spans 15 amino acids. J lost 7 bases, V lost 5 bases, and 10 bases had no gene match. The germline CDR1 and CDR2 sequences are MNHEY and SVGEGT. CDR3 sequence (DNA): TGTGCCAGCAGTATCACAGGGGGTATGCGGCAGCCCCAGCATTTT. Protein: CASSITGGMRQPQHF.

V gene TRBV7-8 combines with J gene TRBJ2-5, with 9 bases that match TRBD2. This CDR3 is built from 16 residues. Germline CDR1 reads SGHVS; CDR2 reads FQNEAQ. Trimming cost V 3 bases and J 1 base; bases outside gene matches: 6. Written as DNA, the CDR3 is TGTGCCAGCAGCTTGAGGCCTAGCGGGGTCCAAGAGACCCAGTACTTC. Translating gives CASSLRPSGVQETQYF.

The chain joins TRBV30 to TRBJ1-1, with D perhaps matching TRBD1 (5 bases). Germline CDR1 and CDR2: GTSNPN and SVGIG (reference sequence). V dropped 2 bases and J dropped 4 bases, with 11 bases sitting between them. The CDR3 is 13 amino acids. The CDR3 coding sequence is TGTGCCTGGAGTAGGGTCAGGGTCACTGAAGCTTTCTTT. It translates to CAWSRVRVTEAFF.

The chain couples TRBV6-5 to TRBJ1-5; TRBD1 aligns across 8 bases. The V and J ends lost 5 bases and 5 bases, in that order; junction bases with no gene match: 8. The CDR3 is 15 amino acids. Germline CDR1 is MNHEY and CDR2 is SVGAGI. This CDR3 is CASSLRGRGDQPQHF. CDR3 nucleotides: TGTGCCAGCAGTCTCAGGGGGCGCGGCGATCAGCCCCAGCATTTT.

CDR3 sequence reads: CASSYSSGGREETQYF. Here the CDR3 DNA reads TGTGCCAGCAGCTACTCTAGCGGGGGGAGGGAAGAGACCCAGTACTTC. The chain has TRBV3-1 (or the pseudogene TRBV3-2) and TRBJ2-5; the match to TRBD2 covers 11 bases. Trimming cost V 5 bases and J 3 bases; bases outside gene matches: 8. Germline lookup yields CDR1 LGHDT and CDR2 YNNKEL (reference sequence). The CDR3 is 16 residues long.

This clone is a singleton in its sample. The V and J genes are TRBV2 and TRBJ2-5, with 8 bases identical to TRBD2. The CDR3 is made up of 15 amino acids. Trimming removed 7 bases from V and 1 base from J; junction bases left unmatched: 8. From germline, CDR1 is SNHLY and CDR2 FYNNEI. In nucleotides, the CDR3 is TGTGCCAGCACCGCGACTAGCGTGGGCCAAGAGACCCAGTACTTC. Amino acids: CASTATSVGQETQYF.

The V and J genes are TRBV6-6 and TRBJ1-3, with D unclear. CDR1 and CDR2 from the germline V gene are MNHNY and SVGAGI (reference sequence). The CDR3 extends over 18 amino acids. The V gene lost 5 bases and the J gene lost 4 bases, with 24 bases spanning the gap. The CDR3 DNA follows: TGTGCCAGCAGTCTCCTCTCAGATTGGGAGACCTCCGGAAACACCATATATTTT. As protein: CASSLLSDWETSGNTIYF.

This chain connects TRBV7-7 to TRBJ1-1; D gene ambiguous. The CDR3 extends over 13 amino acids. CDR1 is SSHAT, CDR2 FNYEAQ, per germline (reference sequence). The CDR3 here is CASAPDINTEAFF. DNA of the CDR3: TGTGCTAGCGCTCCCGACATTAACACTGAAGCTTTCTTT.

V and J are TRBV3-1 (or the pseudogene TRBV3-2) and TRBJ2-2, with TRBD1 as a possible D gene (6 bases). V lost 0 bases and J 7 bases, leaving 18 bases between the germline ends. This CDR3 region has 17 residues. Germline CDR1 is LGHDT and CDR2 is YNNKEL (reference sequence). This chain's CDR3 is CASSQDLQGRIVGELFF. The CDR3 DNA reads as TGTGCCAGCAGCCAAGATCTGCAGGGGCGGATTGTCGGGGAGCTGTTTTTT.

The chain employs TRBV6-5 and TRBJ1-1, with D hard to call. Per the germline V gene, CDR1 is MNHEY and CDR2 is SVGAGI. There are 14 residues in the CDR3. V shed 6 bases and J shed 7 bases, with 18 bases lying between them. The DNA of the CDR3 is TGTGCCAGCAGCCCGCGCAGGATTATGGGTGAAGCTTTCTTT. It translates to CASSPRRIMGEAFF.

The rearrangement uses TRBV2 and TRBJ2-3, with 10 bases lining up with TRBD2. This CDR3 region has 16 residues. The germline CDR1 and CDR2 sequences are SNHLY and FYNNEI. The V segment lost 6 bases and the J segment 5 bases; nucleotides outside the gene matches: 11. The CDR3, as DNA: TGTGCCAGCAGCAAACTAGCGGGGACTTTCGGAGATACGCAGTATTTT. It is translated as CASSKLAGTFGDTQYF.

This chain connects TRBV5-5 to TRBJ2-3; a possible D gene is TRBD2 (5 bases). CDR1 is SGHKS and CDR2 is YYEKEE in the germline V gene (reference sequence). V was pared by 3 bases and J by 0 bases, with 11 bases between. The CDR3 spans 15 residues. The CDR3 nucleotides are TGTGCCAGCAGCTCACTAGTGACTAGCACAGATACGCAGTATTTT. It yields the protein CASSSLVTSTDTQYF.

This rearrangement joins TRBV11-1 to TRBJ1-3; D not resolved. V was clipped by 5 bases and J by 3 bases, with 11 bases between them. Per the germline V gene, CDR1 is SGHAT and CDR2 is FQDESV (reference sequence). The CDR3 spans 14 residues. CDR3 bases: TGTGCCAGCAGCCAACGAGGTATTGGAAACACCATATATTTT. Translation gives CASSQRGIGNTIYF. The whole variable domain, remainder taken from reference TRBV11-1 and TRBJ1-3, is EAEVAQSPRYKITEKSQAVAFWCDPISGHATLYWYRQILGQGPELLVQFQDESVVDDSQLPKDRFSAERLKGVDSTLKIQPAELGDSAMYLCASSQRGIGNTIYFGEGSWLTVV.

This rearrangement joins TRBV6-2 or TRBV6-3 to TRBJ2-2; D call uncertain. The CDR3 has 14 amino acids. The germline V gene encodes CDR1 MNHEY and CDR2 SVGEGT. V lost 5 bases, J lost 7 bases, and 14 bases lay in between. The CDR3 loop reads CASSPSQTGGELFF. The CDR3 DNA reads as TGTGCCAGCAGTCCCTCTCAGACTGGCGGGGAGCTGTTTTTT.

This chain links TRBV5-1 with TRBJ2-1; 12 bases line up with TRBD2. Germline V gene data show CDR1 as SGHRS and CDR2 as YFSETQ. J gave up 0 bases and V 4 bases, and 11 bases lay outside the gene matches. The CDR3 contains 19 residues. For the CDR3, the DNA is TGCGCCAGCAGCCCTTTAGGACTAGCGGGGCAAAGCTCCTACAATGAGCAGTTCTTC. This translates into CASSPLGLAGQSSYNEQFF.

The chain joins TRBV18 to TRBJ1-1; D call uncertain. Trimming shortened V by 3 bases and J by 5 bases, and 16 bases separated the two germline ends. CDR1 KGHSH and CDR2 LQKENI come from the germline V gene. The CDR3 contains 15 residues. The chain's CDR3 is CASSPGSGRETEAFF. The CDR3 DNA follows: TGTGCCAGCTCACCGGGGAGTGGAAGGGAGACTGAAGCTTTCTTT.

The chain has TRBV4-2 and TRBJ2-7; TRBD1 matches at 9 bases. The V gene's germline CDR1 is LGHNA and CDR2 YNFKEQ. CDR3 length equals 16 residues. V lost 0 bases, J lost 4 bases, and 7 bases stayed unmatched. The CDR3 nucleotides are TGTGCCAGCAGCCAAGACCCCGGGACAGGGAAGTACGAGCAGTACTTC. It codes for CASSQDPGTGKYEQYF.

For the CDR3, the DNA is TGCGCCAGCAGCGCACCGGGACTAGCGGGGGGGCTGATGGGCGAGCAGTACTTC. Translating gives CASSAPGLAGGLMGEQYF. J is TRBJ2-7 and V is TRBV5-1, with 16 bases aligning to TRBD2. The CDR3 runs 18 residues. V shed 4 bases and J 6 bases; nucleotides not matched to a gene: 13. CDR1 is SGHRS, CDR2 YFSETQ, per germline.